This TCR beta chain stems from a study of radiation and T cells in renal cell carcinoma. Broader study findings: No pretreatment tumor biopsies were available for baseline clonotypes. From baseline, blood top tumor clonotypes peaked at 2 weeks post-radiation.

The assay was immunoSEQ multiplex PCR, and TCRdb's table has in-frame clones only and misses some. The repertoire has over 55,000 clones, 70% to 80% of them found once; the top ten carry roughly 7.4%. The time point: blood 2 weeks post-SBRT. As to treatment: 15 Gy SBRT to primary tumor, nephrectomy 4 weeks later. Radiation-treated patients gave blood at baseline, week 2 and week 4. The tumor was a clear cell renal cell carcinoma. Germline V gene lookup returns CDR1 SNHLY and CDR2 FYNNEI. Trimming left V 5 bases short and J 12 bases short, with 17 bases between. This CDR3 comprises 13 residues. Only one count was recorded for this clone. What it binds is not known.

The material was blood, obtained from a patient whose treatment included radiotherapy and nephrectomy. This clonotype originated in a man in his sixties with renal cell carcinoma. This chain joins TRBV2 and TRBJ2-1; D may be TRBD2 (5 bases). CDR3 sequence (DNA): TGTGCCAGCAGTCCTCTAGGACTCACGGGGCAGTTCTTC. Protein sequence: CASSPLGLTGQFF.